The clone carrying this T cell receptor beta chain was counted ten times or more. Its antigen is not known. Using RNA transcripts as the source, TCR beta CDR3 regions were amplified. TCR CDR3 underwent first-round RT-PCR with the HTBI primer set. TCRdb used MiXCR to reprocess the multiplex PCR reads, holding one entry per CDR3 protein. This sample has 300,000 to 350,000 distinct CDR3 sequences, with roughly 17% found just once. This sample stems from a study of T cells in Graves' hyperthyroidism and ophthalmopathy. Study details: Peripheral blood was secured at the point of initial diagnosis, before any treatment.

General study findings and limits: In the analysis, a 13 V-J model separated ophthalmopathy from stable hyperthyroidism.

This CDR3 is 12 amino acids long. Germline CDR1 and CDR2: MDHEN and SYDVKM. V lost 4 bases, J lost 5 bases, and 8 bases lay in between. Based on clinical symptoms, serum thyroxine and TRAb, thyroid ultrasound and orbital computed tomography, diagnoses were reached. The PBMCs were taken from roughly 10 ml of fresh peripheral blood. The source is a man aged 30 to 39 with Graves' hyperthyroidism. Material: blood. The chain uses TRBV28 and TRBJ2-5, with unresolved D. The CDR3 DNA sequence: TGTGCCAGCAGTTCCCCGACGGAGACCCAGTACTTC. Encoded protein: CASSSPTETQYF.